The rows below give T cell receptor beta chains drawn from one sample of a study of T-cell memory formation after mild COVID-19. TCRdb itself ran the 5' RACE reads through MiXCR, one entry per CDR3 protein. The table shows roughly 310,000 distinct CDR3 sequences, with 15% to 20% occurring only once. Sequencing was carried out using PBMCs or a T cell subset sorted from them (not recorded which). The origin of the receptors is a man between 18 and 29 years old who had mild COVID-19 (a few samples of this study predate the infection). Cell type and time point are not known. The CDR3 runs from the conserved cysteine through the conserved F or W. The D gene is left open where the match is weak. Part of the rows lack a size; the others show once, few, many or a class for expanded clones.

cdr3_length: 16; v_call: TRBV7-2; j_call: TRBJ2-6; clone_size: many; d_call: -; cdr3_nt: TGTGCCAGCAGCTTATTGAGTTGGGATGGGGCCAACGTCCTGACTTTC; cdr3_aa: CASSLLSWDGANVLTF
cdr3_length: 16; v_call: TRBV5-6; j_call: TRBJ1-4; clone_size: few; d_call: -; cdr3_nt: TGTGCCAGCAGCTTGAAGAGGGAGGCGAAGAATGAAAAACTGTTTTTT; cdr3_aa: CASSLKREAKNEKLFF
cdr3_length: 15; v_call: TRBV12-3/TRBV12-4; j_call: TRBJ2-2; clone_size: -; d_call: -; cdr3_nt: TGTGCCAGCAGTTTAGCGTTCGCGAACACCGGGGAGCTGTTTTTT; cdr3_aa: CASSLAFANTGELFF
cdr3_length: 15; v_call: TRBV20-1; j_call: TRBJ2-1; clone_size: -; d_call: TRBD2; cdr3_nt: TGCAGTGCTAGATTGATAGCGGGGAGGATCTATGAGCAGTTCTTC; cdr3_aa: CSARLIAGRIYEQFF
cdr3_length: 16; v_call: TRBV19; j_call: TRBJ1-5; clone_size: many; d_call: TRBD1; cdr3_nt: TGTGCCAGTAGTATTAAAGGGACAGGTTTGTATCAGCCCCAGCATTTT; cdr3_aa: CASSIKGTGLYQPQHF
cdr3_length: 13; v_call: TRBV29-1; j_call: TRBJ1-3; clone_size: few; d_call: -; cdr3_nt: TGCAGCGTTCAGGGGAGACCTGGAAACACCATATATTTT; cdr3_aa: CSVQGRPGNTIYF
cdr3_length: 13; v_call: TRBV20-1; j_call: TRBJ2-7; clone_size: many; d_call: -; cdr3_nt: TGCAGTGCTAGAACAGGGTTTCCCTACGAGCAGTACTTC; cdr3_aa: CSARTGFPYEQYF
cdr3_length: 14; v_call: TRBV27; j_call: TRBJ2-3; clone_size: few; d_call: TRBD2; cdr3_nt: TGTGCCAGCCGGACGGGCGGGGGAGCAGATACGCAGTATTTT; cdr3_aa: CASRTGGGADTQYF
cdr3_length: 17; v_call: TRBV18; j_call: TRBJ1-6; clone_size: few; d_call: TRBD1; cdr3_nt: TGTGCCAGCTCACCACCGGAATCGACAGGGGCCATCATACGCCTCCACTTT; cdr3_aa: CASSPPESTGAIIRLHF
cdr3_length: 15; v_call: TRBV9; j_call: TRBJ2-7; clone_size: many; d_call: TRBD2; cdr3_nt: TGTGCCAGCAGCGTAGAAGGGACTACCTCCTACGAGCAGTACTTC; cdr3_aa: CASSVEGTTSYEQYF
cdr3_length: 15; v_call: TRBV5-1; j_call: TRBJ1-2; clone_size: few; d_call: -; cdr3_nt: TGCGCCAGCAGCTTGATGGGAACGTCTAACTATGGCTACACCTTC; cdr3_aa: CASSLMGTSNYGYTF
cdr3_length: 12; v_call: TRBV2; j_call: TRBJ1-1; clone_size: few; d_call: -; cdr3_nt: TGTGCCAGCAGGGAGGGATACACTGAAGCTTTCTTT; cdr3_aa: CASREGYTEAFF
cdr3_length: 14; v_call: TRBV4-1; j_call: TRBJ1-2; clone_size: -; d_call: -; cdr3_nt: TGCGCCAGCAGCCAAGATTTAATGGTTTCGGGCTACACCTTC; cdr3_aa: CASSQDLMVSGYTF
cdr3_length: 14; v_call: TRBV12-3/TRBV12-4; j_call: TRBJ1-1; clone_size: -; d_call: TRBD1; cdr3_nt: TGTGCCAGCACTAAGGGACAGCCGAACACTGAAGCTTTCTTT; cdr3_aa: CASTKGQPNTEAFF
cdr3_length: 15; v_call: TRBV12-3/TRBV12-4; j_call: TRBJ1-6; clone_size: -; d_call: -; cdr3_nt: TGTGCCAGCAGGGACACTAGGGGGGGGGATCGACCCCTCCACTTT; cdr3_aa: CASRDTRGGDRPLHF
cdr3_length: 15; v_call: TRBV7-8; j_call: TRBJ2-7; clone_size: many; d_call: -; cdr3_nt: TGTGCCAGCAGCCGTTACCGGGACGGTACCTACGAGCAGTACTTC; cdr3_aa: CASSRYRDGTYEQYF
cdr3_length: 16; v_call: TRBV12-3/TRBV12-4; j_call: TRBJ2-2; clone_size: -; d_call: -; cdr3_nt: TGTGCCAGCAGTTTAAGAGGGGGGCTTAACACCGGGGAGCTGTTTTTT; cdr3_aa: CASSLRGGLNTGELFF
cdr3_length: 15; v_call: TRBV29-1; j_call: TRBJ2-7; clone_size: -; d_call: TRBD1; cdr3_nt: TGCAGCGTGGGGGCCGGGACAGGGGGTCAGTACGAGCAGTACTTC; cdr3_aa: CSVGAGTGGQYEQYF
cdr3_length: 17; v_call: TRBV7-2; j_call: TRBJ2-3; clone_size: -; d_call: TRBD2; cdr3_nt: TGTGCCAGCAGTTCCCCACTAGCGGGCATGGACACAGATACGCAGTATTTT; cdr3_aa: CASSSPLAGMDTDTQYF
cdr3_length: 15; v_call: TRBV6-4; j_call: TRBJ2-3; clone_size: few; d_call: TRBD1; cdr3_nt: TGTGCCAGCAGGCCGGGACAGAGTAGCACAGATACGCAGTATTTT; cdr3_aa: CASRPGQSSTDTQYF
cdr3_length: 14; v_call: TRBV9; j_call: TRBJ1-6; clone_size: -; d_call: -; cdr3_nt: TGTGCCAGCAGCGTATCCGACAGAAATTCACCCCTCCACTTT; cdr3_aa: CASSVSDRNSPLHF
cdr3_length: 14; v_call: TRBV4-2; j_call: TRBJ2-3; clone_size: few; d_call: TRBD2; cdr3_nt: TGTGCCAGCAGCCAAGCACTAGCGCCGGATACGCAGTATTTT; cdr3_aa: CASSQALAPDTQYF
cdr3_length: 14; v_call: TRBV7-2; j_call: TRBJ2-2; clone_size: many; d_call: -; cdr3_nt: TGTGCCAGCCTCCTTAGGCGAGGCGCCGGGGAGCTGTTTTTT; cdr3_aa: CASLLRRGAGELFF
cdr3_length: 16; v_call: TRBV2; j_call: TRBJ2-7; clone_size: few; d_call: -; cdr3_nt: TGTGCCAGCAGTGAGGGGGCCTGGGGGCCCTCCTACGAGCAGTACTTC; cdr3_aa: CASSEGAWGPSYEQYF
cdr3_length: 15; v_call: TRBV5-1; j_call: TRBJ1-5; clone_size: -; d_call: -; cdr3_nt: TGCGCCAGCAGCTTGGGGCCAGGGGATAATCAGCCCCAGCATTTT; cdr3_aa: CASSLGPGDNQPQHF
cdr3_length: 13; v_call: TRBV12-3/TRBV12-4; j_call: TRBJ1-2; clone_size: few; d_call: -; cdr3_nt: TGTGCCATCCTCTCGTCCCTGAACTATGGCTACACCTTC; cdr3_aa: CAILSSLNYGYTF
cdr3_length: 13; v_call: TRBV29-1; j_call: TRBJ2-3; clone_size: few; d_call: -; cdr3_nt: TGCAGCGTTGAGATGCAGGTCACAGATACGCAGTATTTT; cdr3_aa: CSVEMQVTDTQYF
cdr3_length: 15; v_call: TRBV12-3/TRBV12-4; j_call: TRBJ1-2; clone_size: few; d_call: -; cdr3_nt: TGTGCCAGCAGTTTATCGGGGGCGCGCGTCTATGGCTACACCTTC; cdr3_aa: CASSLSGARVYGYTF
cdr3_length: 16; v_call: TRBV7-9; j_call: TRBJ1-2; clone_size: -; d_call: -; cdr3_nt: TGTGCCAGCAGCTTAGCCGAAGGGGTCCTCCGCTATGGCTACACCTTC; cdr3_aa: CASSLAEGVLRYGYTF
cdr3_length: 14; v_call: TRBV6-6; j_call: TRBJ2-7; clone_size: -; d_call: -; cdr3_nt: TGTGCCAGCAGTTACCCTGACAGAGGCTACGAGCAGTACTTC; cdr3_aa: CASSYPDRGYEQYF
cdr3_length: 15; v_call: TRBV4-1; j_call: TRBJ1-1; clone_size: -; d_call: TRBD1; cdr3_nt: TGCGCCAGCAGCCAAGAGGGACAGGGGGGAACTGAAGCTTTCTTT; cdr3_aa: CASSQEGQGGTEAFF
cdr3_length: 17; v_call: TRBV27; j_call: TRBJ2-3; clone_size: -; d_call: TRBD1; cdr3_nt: TGTGCCAGCAGGGCAACTCGGACAGGGATTTTCCCAGATACGCAGTATTTT; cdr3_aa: CASRATRTGIFPDTQYF
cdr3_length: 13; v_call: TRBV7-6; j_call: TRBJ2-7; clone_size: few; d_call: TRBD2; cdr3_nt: TGTGCCAGCAGCCTCCTGGGGGGGTACGAGCAGTACTTC; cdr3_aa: CASSLLGGYEQYF
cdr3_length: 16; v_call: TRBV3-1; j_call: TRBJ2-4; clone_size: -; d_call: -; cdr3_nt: TGTGCCAGCAGCCATTTCTCTGGGCTAGCCAAAAACATTCAGTACTTC; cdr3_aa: CASSHFSGLAKNIQYF
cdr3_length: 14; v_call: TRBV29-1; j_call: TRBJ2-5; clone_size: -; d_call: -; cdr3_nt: TGCAGCGTCACTCTACAGGGCCGAGGGGAGACCCAGTACTTC; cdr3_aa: CSVTLQGRGETQYF
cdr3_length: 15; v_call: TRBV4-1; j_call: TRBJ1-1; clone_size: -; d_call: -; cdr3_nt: TGCGCCAGCAGCCAAGAGTTTGTCATGAACACTGAAGATTTCTTT; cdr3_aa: CASSQEFVMNTEDFF
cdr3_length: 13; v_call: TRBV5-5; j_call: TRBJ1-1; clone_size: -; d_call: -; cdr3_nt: TGTGCCAGCAGCGCCAGGTCGGGCACTGAAGCTTTCTTT; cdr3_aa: CASSARSGTEAFF
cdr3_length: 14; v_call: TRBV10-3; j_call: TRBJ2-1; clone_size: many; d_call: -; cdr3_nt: TGTGCCACCTCTCCGCCGGGGCTCTACAATGAGCAGTTCTTC; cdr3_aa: CATSPPGLYNEQFF
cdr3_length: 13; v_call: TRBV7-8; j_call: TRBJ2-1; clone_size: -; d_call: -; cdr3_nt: TGTGCCAGCAGCCCGGGGTGGGGCAATGAGCAGTTCTTC; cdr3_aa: CASSPGWGNEQFF
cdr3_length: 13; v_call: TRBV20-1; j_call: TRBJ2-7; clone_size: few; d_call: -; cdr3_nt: TGCAGTGCTAGTGTCACTTCAGGACACGGAAAGTACTTC; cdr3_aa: CSASVTSGHGKYF
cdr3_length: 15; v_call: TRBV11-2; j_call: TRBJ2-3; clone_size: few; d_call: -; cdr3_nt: TGTGCCAGCAGCTTAGGGGGACGAGGCACAGATACGCAGTATTTT; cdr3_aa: CASSLGGRGTDTQYF
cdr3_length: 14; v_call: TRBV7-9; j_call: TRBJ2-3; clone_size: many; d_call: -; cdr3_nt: TGTGCCAGCAGCTTAGTCGGGAGCACAGATACGCAGTATTTT; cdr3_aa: CASSLVGSTDTQYF
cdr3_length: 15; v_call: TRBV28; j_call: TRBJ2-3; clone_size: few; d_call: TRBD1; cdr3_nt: TGTGCCACTACGCTACAGGGGCCAGAGGGGTATACGCAGTATTTT; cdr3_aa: CATTLQGPEGYTQYF
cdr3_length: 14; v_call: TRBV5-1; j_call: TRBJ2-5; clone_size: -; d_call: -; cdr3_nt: TGCGCCAGCAAGCGAGGGGCGGCCGATATGACCCAGTACTTC; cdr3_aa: CASKRGAADMTQYF
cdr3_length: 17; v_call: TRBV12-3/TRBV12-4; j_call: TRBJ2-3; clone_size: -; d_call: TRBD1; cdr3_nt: TGTGCCAGCAGCCTACCCCCGGGACAGGGGGGAGCAGATACGCAGTATTTT; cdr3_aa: CASSLPPGQGGADTQYF
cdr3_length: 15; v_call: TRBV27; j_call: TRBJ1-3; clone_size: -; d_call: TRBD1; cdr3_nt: TGTGCCAGCAGTGCACTGGGACAGCCTGGAAACACCATATATTTT; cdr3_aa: CASSALGQPGNTIYF
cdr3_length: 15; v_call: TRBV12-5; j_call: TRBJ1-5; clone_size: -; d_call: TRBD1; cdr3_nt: TGTGCTAGTGGTGATCCGACAGGGAGCAATCAGCCCCAGCATTTT; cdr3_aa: CASGDPTGSNQPQHF
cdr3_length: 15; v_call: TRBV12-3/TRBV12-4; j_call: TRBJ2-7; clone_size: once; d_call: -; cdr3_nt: TGTGCCAGCAAGAGTTCCCGGACGAATCTTGACGAGCAGTACTTC; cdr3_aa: CASKSSRTNLDEQYF
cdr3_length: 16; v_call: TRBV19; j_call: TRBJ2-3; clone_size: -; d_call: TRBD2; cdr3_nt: TGTGCCAGTAGTCGGACGGGACTAGCGGACACAGATACGCAGTATTTT; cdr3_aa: CASSRTGLADTDTQYF
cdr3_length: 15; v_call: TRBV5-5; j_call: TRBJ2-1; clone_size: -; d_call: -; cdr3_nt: TGTGCCAGCAGCTTCGCCCCGGGACCATACAATGAGCAGTTCTTC; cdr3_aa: CASSFAPGPYNEQFF
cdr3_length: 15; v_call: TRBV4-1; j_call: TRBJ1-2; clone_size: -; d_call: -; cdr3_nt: TGCGCCAGCAGCCAATTGAGGGGACTGTTCGATGGCTACACCTTC; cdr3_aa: CASSQLRGLFDGYTF
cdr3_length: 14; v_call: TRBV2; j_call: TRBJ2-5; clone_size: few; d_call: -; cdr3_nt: TGTGCCAGCAGTGAAAGGGCAGGCCAAGAGACCCAGTACTTC; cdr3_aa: CASSERAGQETQYF
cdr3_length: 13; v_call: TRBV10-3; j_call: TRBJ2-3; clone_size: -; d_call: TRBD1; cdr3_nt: TGTGCCATCAGACCGACAGGGCCAGATACGCAGTATTTT; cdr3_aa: CAIRPTGPDTQYF
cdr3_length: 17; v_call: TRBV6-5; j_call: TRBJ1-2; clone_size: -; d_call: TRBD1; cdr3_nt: TGTGCCAGCAGCGGGGTGGGGACAGGGGTCACCCTCTATGGCTACACCTTC; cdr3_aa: CASSGVGTGVTLYGYTF
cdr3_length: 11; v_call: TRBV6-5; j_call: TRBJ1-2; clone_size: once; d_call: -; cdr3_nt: TGTGCCAGCAGTTCATACAGTGGCTACACCTTC; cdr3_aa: CASSSYSGYTF